Below, one T cell receptor (beta chain) is given with its context. Trimming took 5 bases from V and 2 from J; bases not matched to a gene: 3. Germline V gene lookup returns CDR1 SGHTA and CDR2 FQGNSA. CDR3 length: 14 amino acids. This sample is part of a study of CD8 T cells in Susac syndrome. The overall study: Clinical remission applied to roughly eight sequenced Susac syndrome patients, and six had active disease. Susac syndrome patients were untreated, on corticosteroids with some adding intravenous immunoglobulin, or on intravenous immunoglobulin only.

Random hexamers were used to reverse transcribe the RNA input (about 0.5 to 1 ug). TCRdb reanalysed the immunoSEQ multiplex PCR reads using MiXCR and keeps one entry per CDR3 protein. The sample consists of roughly 160,000 distinct CDR3 sequences, around 95% of them appearing once. The sequencing sample was made of CD4+ T cells from PBMCs. This clonotype originated in a human donor with Susac syndrome. The rearrangement uses TRBV7-2 and TRBJ1-2, with TRBD1 identical over 9 bases. The CDR3 bases are TGTGCCAGCAGCACGGGACAGGGAAACTATGGCTACACCTTC. Its translation is CASSTGQGNYGYTF.